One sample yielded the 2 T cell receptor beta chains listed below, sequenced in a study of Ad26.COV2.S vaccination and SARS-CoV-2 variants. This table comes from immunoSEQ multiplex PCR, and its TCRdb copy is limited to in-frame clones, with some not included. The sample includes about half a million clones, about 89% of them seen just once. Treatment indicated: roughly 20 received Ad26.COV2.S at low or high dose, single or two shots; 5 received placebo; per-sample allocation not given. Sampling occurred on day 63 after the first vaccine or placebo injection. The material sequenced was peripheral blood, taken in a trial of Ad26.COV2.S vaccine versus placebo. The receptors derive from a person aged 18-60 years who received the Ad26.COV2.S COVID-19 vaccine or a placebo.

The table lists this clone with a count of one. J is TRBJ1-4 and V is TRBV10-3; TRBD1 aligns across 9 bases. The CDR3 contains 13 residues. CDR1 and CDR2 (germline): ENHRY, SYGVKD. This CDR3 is CGSRTGDNEKLFF. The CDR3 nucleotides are TGTGGCAGTCGGACAGGGGATAATGAAAAACTGTTTTTT.

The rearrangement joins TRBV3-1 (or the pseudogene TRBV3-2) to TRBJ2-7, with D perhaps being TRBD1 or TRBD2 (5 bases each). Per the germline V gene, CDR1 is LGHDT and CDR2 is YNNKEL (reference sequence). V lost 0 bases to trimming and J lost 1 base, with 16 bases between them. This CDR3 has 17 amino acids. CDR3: CASSQEGQGSISYEQYF. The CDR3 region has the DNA TGTGCCAGCAGCCAAGAAGGACAAGGGAGCATTTCCTACGAGCAGTACTTC.